This T cell receptor (beta chain) was sequenced during a study of T-cell reconstitution after alpha-beta-depleted transplantation in children (dated by TCRdb to the mid-2010s). A note on the overall study: Using TCR repertoire profiling, the study followed T-cell immune reconstitution in a quantitative way in children after TCRalphabeta/CD19-depleted allogeneic hematopoietic cell transplantation.

The CDR3 numbers 14 residues from cysteine through phenylalanine. The retained sequence is limited to the CDR3, 42 bases, with the frame set at the first base. As encoded in the germline V gene, CDR1 is SGHTA while CDR2 is FQGNSA. V and J lose 1 base and 6 bases, and a span of 12 bases separates them. Receptor amplification or capture employed PCR. Sequencing used an Illumina HiSeq 2500. To normalize quantification of the TCRbeta repertoire, the TCR libraries were built with molecular barcoding that relied on unique molecular identifiers. The public reads were reanalyzed by TCRdb: fastp trimming at Q25, MiXCR alignment, in-frame beta chains only. When rows share a CDR3 protein, they turn into one entry using the most common DNA and genes. This sample is represented by about 500,000 distinct CDR3 sequences; approximately 30% of them were singletons. The ten largest clonotypes hold roughly 2.5% of the sample.

This clonotype was counted only a few times. No cognate antigen has been identified for it. Base qualities are not at hand, and no much larger clone is one base apart. This receptor was taken from a human donor who donated a stem cell graft to a child with aplastic anemia. The rearranged segments are TRBV7-2 and TRBJ1-1; the best D guess is TRBD1, with 6 bases matching. The material was PBMCs from the stem cell graft donor, obtained from the stem cell graft. CDR3 protein: CASSLDRVSAEAFF. The DNA sequence is given as TGTGCCAGCAGCTTAGACAGGGTAAGCGCTGAAGCTTTCTTT.